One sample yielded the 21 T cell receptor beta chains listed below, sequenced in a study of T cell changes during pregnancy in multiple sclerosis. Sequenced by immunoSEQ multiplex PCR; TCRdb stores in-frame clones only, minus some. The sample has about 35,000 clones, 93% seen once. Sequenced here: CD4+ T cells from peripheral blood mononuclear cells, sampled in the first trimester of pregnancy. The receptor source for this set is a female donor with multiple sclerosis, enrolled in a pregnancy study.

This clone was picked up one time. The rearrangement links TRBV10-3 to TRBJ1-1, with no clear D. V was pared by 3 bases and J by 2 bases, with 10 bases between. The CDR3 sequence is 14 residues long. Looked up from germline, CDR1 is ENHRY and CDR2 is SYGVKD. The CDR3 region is CAISESVLNTEAFF. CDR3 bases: TGTGCCATCAGTGAATCCGTTCTTAACACTGAAGCTTTCTTT.

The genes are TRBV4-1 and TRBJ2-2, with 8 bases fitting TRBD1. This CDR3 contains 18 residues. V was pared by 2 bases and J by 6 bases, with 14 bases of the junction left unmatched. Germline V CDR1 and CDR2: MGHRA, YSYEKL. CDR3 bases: TGCGCCAGCAGCCAACCGACAGGGGATGCGAGGCGGGCCGGGGAGCTGTTTTTT. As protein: CASSQPTGDARRAGELFF.

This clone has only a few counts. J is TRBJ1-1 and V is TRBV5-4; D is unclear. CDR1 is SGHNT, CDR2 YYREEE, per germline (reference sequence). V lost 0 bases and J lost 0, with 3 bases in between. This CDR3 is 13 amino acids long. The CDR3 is CASSLDMNTEAFF. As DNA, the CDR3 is TGTGCCAGCAGCTTGGACATGAACACTGAAGCTTTCTTT.

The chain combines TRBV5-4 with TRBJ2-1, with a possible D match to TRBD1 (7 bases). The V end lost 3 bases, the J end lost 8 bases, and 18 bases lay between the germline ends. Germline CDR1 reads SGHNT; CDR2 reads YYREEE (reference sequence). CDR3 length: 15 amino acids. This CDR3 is CASSYKRRGLHEQFF. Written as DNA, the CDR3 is TGTGCCAGCAGCTACAAGCGGAGGGGGCTACATGAGCAGTTCTTC.

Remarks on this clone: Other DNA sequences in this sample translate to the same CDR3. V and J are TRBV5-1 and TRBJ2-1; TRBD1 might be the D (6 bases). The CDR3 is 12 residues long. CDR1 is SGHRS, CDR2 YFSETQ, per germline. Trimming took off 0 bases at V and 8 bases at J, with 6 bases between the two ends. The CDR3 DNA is TGCGCCAGCAGCTTGGAGGGGGATGAGCAGTTCTTC. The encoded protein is CASSLEGDEQFF.

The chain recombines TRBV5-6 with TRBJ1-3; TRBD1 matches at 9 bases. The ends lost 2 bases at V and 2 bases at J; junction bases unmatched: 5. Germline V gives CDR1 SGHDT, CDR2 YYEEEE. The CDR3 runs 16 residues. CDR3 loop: CASSLLGTGTGNTIYF. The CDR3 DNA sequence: TGTGCCAGCAGCTTATTAGGGACAGGGACTGGAAACACCATATATTTT.

CDR3 amino acids: CASSHSQETQYF. The CDR3 DNA sequence: TGTGCCAGTAGTCACAGTCAAGAGACCCAGTACTTC. This chain joins TRBV19 and TRBJ2-5; unclear D gene. V lost 5 bases, J lost 2 bases, and 6 bases lay in between. The CDR3 runs to 12 residues. CDR1 is LNHDA and CDR2 is SQIVND in the germline V gene (reference sequence).

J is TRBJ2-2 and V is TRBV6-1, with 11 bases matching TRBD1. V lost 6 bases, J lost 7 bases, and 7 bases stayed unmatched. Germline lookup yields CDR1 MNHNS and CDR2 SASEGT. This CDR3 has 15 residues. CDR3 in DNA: TGTGCCAGCAGCGCCGGGACAGGGGGAGGCGGGGAGCTGTTTTTT. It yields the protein CASSAGTGGGGELFF.

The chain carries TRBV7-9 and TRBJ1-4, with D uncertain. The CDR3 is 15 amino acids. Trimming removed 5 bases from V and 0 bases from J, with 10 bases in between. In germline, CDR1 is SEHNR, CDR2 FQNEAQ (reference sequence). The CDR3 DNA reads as TGTGCCAGCAGCAAGGAGGGTGCAACTAATGAAAAACTGTTTTTT. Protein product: CASSKEGATNEKLFF.

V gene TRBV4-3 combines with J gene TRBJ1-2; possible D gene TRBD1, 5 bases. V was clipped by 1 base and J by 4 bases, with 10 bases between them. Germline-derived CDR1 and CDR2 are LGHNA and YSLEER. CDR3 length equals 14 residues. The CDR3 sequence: CASSQGRQGYGYTF. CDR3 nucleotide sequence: TGCGCCAGCAGCCAAGGCCGGCAGGGCTATGGCTACACCTTC.

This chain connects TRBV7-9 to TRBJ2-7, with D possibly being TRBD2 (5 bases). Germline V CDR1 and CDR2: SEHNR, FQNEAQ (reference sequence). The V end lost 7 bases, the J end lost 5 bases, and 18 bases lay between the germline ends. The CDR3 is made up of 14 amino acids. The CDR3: CASNPGRTDNEQYF. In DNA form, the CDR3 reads TGTGCCAGCAACCCAGGACGGACTGACAACGAGCAGTACTTC.

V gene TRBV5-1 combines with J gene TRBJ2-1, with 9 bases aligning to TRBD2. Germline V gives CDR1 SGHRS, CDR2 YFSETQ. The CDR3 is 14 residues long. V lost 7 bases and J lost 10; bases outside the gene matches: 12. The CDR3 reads CASGSGSGSVEQFF. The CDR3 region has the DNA TGCGCCAGCGGTTCCGGTAGCGGGAGCGTGGAGCAGTTCTTC.

CDR3 DNA: TGCGCCAGCAGCCTACAGAGCTCCTATAATTCACCCCTCCACTTT. Amino acid sequence: CASSLQSSYNSPLHF. The chain uses TRBV5-1 and TRBJ1-6; D ambiguous. The germline V gene encodes CDR1 SGHRS and CDR2 YFSETQ. There are 15 residues in the CDR3. V was shortened by 4 bases and J by 0 bases, with 8 bases between the two germline ends.

CDR3 sequence: CASSPIIVDSPLHF. CDR3 bases: TGTGCCAGCTCACCAATTATTGTCGATTCACCCCTCCACTTT. The chain is built from TRBV18 and TRBJ1-6; D call uncertain. The CDR3 extends over 14 amino acids. V gave up 2 bases and J gave up 8 bases, with 10 bases separating them. Germline V gene sequence: CDR1 KGHSH, CDR2 LQKENI.

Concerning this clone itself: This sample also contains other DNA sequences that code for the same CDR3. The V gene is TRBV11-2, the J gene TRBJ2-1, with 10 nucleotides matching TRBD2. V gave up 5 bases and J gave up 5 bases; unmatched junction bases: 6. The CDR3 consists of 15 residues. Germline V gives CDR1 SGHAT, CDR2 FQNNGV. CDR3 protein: CASSPRLAGDNEQFF. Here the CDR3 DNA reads TGTGCCAGCAGCCCCCGACTAGCGGGCGACAATGAGCAGTTCTTC.

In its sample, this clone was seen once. The CDR3 coding sequence is TGTGCCAGCAGCTTGGGACAGTACCTACTGAACACTGAAGCTTTCTTT. Residues: CASSLGQYLLNTEAFF. The chain links TRBV5-8 to TRBJ1-1; perhaps TRBD1 as D (5 bases). The germline V gene encodes CDR1 SGHTS and CDR2 YDEGEE. V was trimmed by 0 bases and J by 0 bases, leaving 12 bases between them. CDR3 length: 16 amino acids.

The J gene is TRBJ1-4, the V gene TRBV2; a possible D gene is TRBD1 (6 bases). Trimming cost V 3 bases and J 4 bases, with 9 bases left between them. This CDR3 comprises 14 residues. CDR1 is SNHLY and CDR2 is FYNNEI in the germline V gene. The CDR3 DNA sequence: TGTGCCAGCAGTGAGACAGGTCTTAATGAAAAACTGTTTTTT. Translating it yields CASSETGLNEKLFF.

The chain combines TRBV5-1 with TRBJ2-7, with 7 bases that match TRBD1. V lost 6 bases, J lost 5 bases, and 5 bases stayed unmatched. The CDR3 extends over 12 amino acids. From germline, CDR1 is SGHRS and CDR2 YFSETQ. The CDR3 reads CASNYDRDEQYF. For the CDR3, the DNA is TGCGCCAGCAACTACGACAGGGACGAGCAGTACTTC.

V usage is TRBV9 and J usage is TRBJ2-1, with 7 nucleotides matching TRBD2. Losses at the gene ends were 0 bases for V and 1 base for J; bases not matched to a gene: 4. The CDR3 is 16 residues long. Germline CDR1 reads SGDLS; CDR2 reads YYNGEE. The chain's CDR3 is CASSVATGLSYNEQFF. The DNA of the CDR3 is TGTGCCAGCAGCGTAGCTACGGGACTATCCTACAATGAGCAGTTCTTC. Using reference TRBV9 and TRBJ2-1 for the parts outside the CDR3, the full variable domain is DSGVTQTPKHLITATGQRVTLRCSPRSGDLSVYWYQQSLDQGLQFLIQYYNGEERAKGNILERFSAQQFPDLHSELNLSSLELGDSALYFCASSVATGLSYNEQFFGPGTRLTVL.

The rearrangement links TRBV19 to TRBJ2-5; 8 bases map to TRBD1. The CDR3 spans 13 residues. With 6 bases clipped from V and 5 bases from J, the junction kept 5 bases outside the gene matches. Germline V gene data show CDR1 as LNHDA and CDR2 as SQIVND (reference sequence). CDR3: CASSRTGKETQYF. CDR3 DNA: TGTGCCAGTAGCAGGACAGGGAAGGAGACCCAGTACTTC.

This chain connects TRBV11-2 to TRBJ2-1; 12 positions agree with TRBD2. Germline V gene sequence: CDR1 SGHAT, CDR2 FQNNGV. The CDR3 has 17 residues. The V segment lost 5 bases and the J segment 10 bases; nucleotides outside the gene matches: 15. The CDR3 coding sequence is TGTGCCAGCAGCCATGGCTTAAAGGGACTAGCGGGTGTGGAGCAGTTCTTC. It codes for CASSHGLKGLAGVEQFF.